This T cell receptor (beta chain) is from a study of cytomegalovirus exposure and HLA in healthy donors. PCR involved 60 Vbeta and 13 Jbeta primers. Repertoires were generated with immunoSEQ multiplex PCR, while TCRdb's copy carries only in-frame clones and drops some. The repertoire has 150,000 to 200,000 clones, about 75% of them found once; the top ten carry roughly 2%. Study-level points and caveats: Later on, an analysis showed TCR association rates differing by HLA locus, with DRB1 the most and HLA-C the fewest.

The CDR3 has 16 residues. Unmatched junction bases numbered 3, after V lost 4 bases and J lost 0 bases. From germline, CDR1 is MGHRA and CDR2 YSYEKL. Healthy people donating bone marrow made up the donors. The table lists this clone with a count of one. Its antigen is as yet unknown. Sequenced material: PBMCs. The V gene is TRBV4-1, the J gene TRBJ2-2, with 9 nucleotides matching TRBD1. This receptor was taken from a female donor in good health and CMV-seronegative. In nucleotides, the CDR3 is TGCGCCAGCAGCCTACAGGGGGCCCCGAACACCGGGGAGCTGTTTTTT. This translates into CASSLQGAPNTGELFF.